This record covers a single T cell receptor (beta chain). The sample is drawn from a study of cytomegalovirus exposure and HLA in healthy donors. This table comes from immunoSEQ multiplex PCR, and its TCRdb copy is limited to in-frame clones, with some not included. This table has about 98,000 clones, roughly 87% appearing once. The CDR3 covers 16 residues. Germline V lookup: CDR1 SGHTS, CDR2 YDEGEE. V was clipped by 5 bases and J by 0 bases, with 17 bases between them. Sequenced sample: PBMCs. The TCR originated in a man aged 18 to 30 in good health and CMV-seropositive. The chain employs TRBV5-8 and TRBJ1-1; a weak D match, TRBD1 (5 bases). The CDR3 here is CASSIGPGQLNTEAFF. In DNA, the CDR3 is TGTGCCAGCAGTATCGGACCCGGACAATTGAACACTGAAGCTTTCTTT.